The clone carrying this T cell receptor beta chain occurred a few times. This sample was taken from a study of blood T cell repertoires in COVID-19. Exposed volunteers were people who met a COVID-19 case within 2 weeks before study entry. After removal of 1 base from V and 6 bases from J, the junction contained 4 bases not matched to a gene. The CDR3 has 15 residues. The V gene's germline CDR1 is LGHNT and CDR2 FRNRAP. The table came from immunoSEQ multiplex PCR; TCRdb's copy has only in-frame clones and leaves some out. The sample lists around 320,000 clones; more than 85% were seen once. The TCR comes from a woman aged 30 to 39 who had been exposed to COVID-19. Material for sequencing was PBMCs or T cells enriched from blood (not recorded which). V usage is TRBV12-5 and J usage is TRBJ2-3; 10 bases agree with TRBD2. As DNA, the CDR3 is TGTGCTAGTGGTTTGGGGCTAGCGGGGGCGGATACGCAGTATTTT. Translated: CASGLGLAGADTQYF.